These T cell receptor beta chains were read from a single sample in a study of shared clonotypes between healthy human individuals. Data came from immunoSEQ multiplex PCR; TCRdb stores just in-frame clones and leaves some out. The sample includes about 960,000 clones, less than 85% seen only once; the top ten take about 1.5%. The sample consisted of memory CD4+ T cells sorted from blood. The receptors come from a young man in good health. Each CDR3 is given with its conserved first and last residue. The D gene is left open where the match is weak. Clone size is shown for a subset of rows, as once, few, many or a class of expanded clone.

TRBJ1-1 . . TRBV30 CAWSPQGTEAFF TGTGCCTGGAGTCCCCAGGGTACTGAAGCTTTCTTT
TRBJ2-7 TRBD2 few TRBV11-2 CASSLTWTSGAIYEQYF TGTGCCAGCAGCTTGACCTGGACTAGCGGGGCGATCTACGAGCAGTACTTC
TRBJ2-5 . . TRBV23-1 CASSQSGQQETQYF TGCGCCAGCAGTCAATCGGGACAACAAGAGACCCAGTACTTC
TRBJ1-1 . . TRBV5-6 CASSWMGTPEAFF TGTGCCAGCAGCTGGATGGGGACGCCTGAAGCTTTCTTT
TRBJ2-7 TRBD1 . TRBV7-9 CASSLDRGVYEQYF TGTGCCAGCAGCTTGGACAGGGGGGTCTACGAGCAGTACTTC
TRBJ2-7 TRBD2 . TRBV6-1 CASSESTSGSYEQYF TGTGCCAGCAGTGAATCTACTAGCGGCTCATACGAGCAGTACTTC
TRBJ2-3 . once TRBV18 CASSPLATDTQYF TGTGCCAGCTCACCACTCGCCACAGATACGCAGTATTTT
TRBJ2-2 . . TRBV6-6 CASQTGTLNTGELFF TGTGCCAGCCAGACCGGGACGCTAAACACCGGGGAGCTGTTTTTT
TRBJ1-3 . few TRBV6-5 CASRAGTYGNTIYF TGTGCCAGCAGGGCCGGGACGTATGGAAACACCATATATTTT
TRBJ2-5 . . TRBV5-6 CASSFGGTASYLRETQYF TGTGCCAGCAGCTTCGGGGGCACAGCTAGCTACCTACGAGAGACCCAGTACTTC
TRBJ2-1 . . TRBV18 CASSPPTASYNEQFF TGTGCCAGCTCACCACCGACGGCGTCCTACAATGAGCAGTTCTTC
TRBJ2-1 . . TRBV7-2 CASSTLTHDLWGYNEQFF TGTGCCAGCAGCACCTTAACTCACGACCTATGGGGCTACAATGAGCAGTTCTTC
TRBJ2-5 . . TRBV9 CASSPGTKQETQYF TGTGCCAGCAGCCCCGGGACGAAGCAAGAGACCCAGTACTTC
TRBJ2-1 . . TRBV19 CASSIYGSYNEQFF TGTGCCAGTAGTATATATGGCTCCTACAATGAGCAGTTCTTC
TRBJ2-7 . . TRBV18 CASSPSVGQLYEQYF TGTGCCAGCTCCCCTTCGGTAGGACAGCTATACGAGCAGTACTTC
TRBJ2-1 . . TRBV9 CASSVSLTGNYNEQFF TGTGCCAGCAGCGTATCCCTAACGGGAAACTACAATGAGCAGTTCTTC
TRBJ2-7 . . TRBV5-1 CASSGGGTSSYEQYF TGCGCCAGCAGCGGGGGAGGCACAAGCTCCTACGAGCAGTACTTC
TRBJ2-3 TRBD2 once TRBV10-2 CASSDSGVITDTQYF TGCGCCAGCAGTGACAGCGGGGTCATCACAGATACGCAGTATTTT
TRBJ1-2 TRBD1 . TRBV6-6 CASSYAATGGDYGYTF TGTGCCAGCAGTTACGCAGCAACAGGGGGCGACTATGGCTACACCTTC
TRBJ2-5 . once TRBV7-2 CASSMGQTYQETQYF TGTGCCAGCAGCATGGGACAAACGTACCAAGAGACCCAGTACTTC
TRBJ2-3 TRBD2 . TRBV9 CASSPRAGGRQDTQYF TGTGCCAGCAGCCCTCGGGCGGGAGGGCGTCAAGATACGCAGTATTTT
TRBJ2-5 . few TRBV10-3 CAISTGLQETQYF TGTGCCATCAGTACAGGGCTCCAAGAGACCCAGTACTTC
TRBJ2-3 . . TRBV7-2 CASSALAVGTDTQYF TGTGCCAGCAGCGCGCTAGCAGTAGGCACAGATACGCAGTATTTT
TRBJ1-5 . . TRBV6-1 CASSEYQKFNQPQHF TGTGCCAGCAGTGAGTACCAGAAATTCAATCAGCCCCAGCATTTT
TRBJ1-1 . . TRBV19 CASSILSRSTEAFF TGTGCCAGTAGTATTCTCTCACGGAGCACTGAAGCTTTCTTT
TRBJ1-1 . . TRBV19 CASTARDWTEAFF TGTGCCAGTACGGCGAGGGACTGGACTGAAGCTTTCTTT
TRBJ2-3 . . TRBV6-6 CASSRGGTDTQYF TGTGCCAGCAGCAGGGGAGGGACAGATACGCAGTATTTT
TRBJ2-3 TRBD2 . TRBV10-1 CASHTGTSATDTQYF TGCGCCAGCCATACCGGGACTAGCGCGACAGATACGCAGTATTTT
TRBJ2-3 . . TRBV7-9 CASSLVPSSTSTDTQYF TGTGCCAGCAGCTTAGTCCCTAGCAGTACTAGCACAGATACGCAGTATTTT
TRBJ1-4 . . TRBV6-1 CASSGGGRNEKLFF TGTGCCAGCAGTGGAGGGGGGCGGAATGAAAAACTGTTTTTT
TRBJ1-1 . . TRBV7-2 CASSFKGTGNTEAFF TGTGCCAGCAGCTTTAAAGGGACGGGGAACACTGAAGCTTTCTTT
TRBJ1-2 . . TRBV5-6 CASSLEGYGYTF TGTGCCAGCAGCTTGGAGGGCTATGGCTACACCTTC
TRBJ1-2 . . TRBV6-1 CASSEIGQSLYGYTF TGTGCCAGCAGTGAAATAGGACAGAGCCTCTATGGCTACACCTTC
TRBJ2-3 TRBD1 . TRBV7-7 CASSPGTGWKDTQYF TGTGCTAGCAGCCCCGGGACAGGGTGGAAGGATACGCAGTATTTT
TRBJ1-2 TRBD1 . TRBV5-1 CASSLGQGDGYTF TGCGCCAGCAGCTTGGGACAGGGGGACGGCTACACCTTC
TRBJ1-2 . few TRBV28 CASSSAEQGTYGYTF TGTGCCAGCAGTTCCGCCGAACAGGGTACCTATGGCTACACCTTC
TRBJ2-2 . . TRBV19 CASSRGSTWGTGELFF TGTGCCAGTAGTAGGGGGTCTACCTGGGGAACCGGGGAGCTGTTTTTT
TRBJ2-2 . . TRBV30 CAWSVLQGVTGELFF TGTGCCTGGAGTGTACTACAGGGAGTTACCGGGGAGCTGTTTTTT
TRBJ2-7 TRBD2 . TRBV7-2 CASSHGRERYEQYF TGTGCCAGCTCTCATGGGCGGGAGAGGTACGAGCAGTACTTC
TRBJ2-5 . . TRBV9 CASSVAMTPLPKTQYF TGTGCCAGCAGCGTAGCTATGACACCGCTCCCCAAGACCCAGTACTTC
TRBJ2-3 . few TRBV5-4 CASSVGQSTDTQYF TGTGCCAGCAGCGTAGGACAGAGCACAGATACGCAGTATTTT
TRBJ1-4 . . TRBV19 CASTPNGRKKLFF TGTGCCAGTACCCCAAATGGCCGGAAGAAACTGTTTTTT
TRBJ1-5 . once TRBV30 CAFGTGRNNQPQHF TGTGCCTTCGGCACTGGACGGAACAATCAGCCCCAGCATTTT
TRBJ2-7 . . TRBV10-3 CAISEVTGTSYEQYF TGTGCCATCAGTGAGGTCACAGGGACCTCCTACGAGCAGTACTTC
TRBJ1-1 TRBD1 . TRBV5-1 CASSEGQGTTEAFF TGCGCCAGCAGCGAAGGACAGGGGACAACTGAAGCTTTCTTT
TRBJ2-3 . once TRBV30 CARQETDTQYF TGTGCCCGGCAGGAGACAGATACGCAGTATTTT
TRBJ2-5 . . TRBV6-6 CASSYFELQETQYF TGTGCCAGCAGTTACTTTGAACTACAAGAGACCCAGTACTTC
TRBJ1-4 TRBD1 once TRBV5-1 CASSQDRAGEKLFF TGCGCCAGCAGCCAGGACAGGGCCGGCGAAAAACTGTTTTTT